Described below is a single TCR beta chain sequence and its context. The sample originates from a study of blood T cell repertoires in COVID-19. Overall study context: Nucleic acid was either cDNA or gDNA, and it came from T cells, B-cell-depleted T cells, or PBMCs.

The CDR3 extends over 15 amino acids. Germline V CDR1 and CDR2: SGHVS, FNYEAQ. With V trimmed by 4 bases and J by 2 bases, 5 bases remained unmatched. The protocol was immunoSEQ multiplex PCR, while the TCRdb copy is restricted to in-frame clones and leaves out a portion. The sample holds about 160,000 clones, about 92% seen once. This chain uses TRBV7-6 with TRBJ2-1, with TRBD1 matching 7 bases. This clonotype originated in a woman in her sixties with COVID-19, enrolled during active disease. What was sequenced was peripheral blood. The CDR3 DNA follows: TGTGCCAGCAGCTACAGACAGGGCCCCTACAATGAGCAGTTCTTC. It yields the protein CASSYRQGPYNEQFF.